These 5 T cell receptor beta chains originate from one sample sequenced in a study of CD8+CD57+ T cells in acquired aplastic anemia. Both TCR beta VDJ combination and CDR3 sequence profiling were carried out. Genomic DNA was the template for this profiling. TCRdb fed the reads into MiXCR, producing one record per CDR3 protein. Among just over 400,000 distinct CDR3 sequences listed, 65% to 75% were seen once. The material sequenced was sorted CD4+, CD8+, or CD8+CD57+ T cells (not recorded which) from PBMCs. Receptors were obtained from a human donor in good health, serving as a control.

The genes are TRBV10-3 and TRBJ2-1; D ambiguous. The CDR3 contains 11 residues. V was pared by 11 bases and J by 13 bases, with 18 bases between. Germline loops: CDR1 ENHRY, CDR2 SYGVKD. The CDR3 region is CAGRQYHPQFF. The CDR3 region has the DNA TGTGCCGGTAGGCAGTATCATCCCCAGTTCTTC.

The rearrangement links TRBV7-2 to TRBJ1-6; TRBD1 matches 9 bases. V gave up 4 bases and J gave up 15 bases; unmatched junction bases: 10. This CDR3 contains 14 residues. Germline V gives CDR1 SGHTA, CDR2 FQGNSA. CDR3 DNA sequence: TGTGCCAGCAGCTCCGGGACAGGGAATTCTCACCTCCACTTT. Translation: CASSSGTGNSHLHF.

This clonotype was observed many times. V and J are TRBV7-2 and TRBJ2-2, with unresolved D. The germline V gene has CDR1 SGHTA and CDR2 FQGNSA. Trimming shortened V by 5 bases and J by 8 bases, and 9 bases separated the two germline ends. The CDR3 is 12 amino acids. The chain's CDR3 is CASSPPGGELFF. DNA of the CDR3: TGTGCCAGCAGCCCCCCTGGGGGGGAGCTGTTTTTT.

The genes are TRBV9 and TRBJ1-2, with D tentatively TRBD1 (6 bases). The V end lost 4 bases, the J end lost 0 bases, and 13 bases lay between the germline ends. Germline CDR1 is SGDLS and CDR2 is YYNGEE. The CDR3 is 15 amino acids. The CDR3 region has the DNA TGTGCCAGCAGCTTAGAAGGGGGGCCTAACTATGGCTACACCTTC. This translates into CASSLEGGPNYGYTF.

The chain uses TRBV7-3 and TRBJ2-2; no reliable D call. V lost 5 bases and J lost 6, with 10 bases in between. The germline V gene encodes CDR1 SGHTA and CDR2 FQGTGA. This CDR3 has 13 residues. The CDR3: CASSEWVAGELFF. The CDR3 DNA is TGTGCCAGCAGCGAATGGGTCGCCGGGGAGCTGTTTTTT. Looking up the rest from reference TRBV7-3 and TRBJ2-2 gives the full variable domain: GAGVSQTPSNKVTEKGKYVELRCDPISGHTALYWYRQSLGQGPEFLIYFQGTGAADDSGLPNDRFFAVRPEGSVSTLKIQRTERGDSAVYLCASSEWVAGELFFGEGSRLTVL.